This T cell receptor beta chain appears in the sequencing data of a study of response to subunit inactivated influenza vaccine. Ten or more counts support this clonotype. Its antigen is undetermined. Trimming at V came to 6 bases and at J to 2 bases, leaving 4 bases not matched to a gene. The length of the CDR3 is 15 residues. General study results and limits: Few new T cells, the authors suggested, are recruited by each seasonal influenza vaccination.

TCRdb independently ran MiXCR on the RT-PCR reads; one entry per CDR3 protein. Of around 480,000 distinct CDR3 sequences listed, 9.5% to 12% are singletons. This sequence originates from a man aged 50-60 years who received an inactivated influenza vaccine. The V gene is TRBV12-3 or TRBV12-4, the J gene TRBJ2-3; 11 nucleotides match TRBD2. Here the sequenced sample was PBMCs from blood, taken more than 35 days after vaccination. CDR3 bases: TGTGCCAGCAGGCCTAGCGGGGGGATCACAGATACGCAGTATTTT. Protein product: CASRPSGGITDTQYF.